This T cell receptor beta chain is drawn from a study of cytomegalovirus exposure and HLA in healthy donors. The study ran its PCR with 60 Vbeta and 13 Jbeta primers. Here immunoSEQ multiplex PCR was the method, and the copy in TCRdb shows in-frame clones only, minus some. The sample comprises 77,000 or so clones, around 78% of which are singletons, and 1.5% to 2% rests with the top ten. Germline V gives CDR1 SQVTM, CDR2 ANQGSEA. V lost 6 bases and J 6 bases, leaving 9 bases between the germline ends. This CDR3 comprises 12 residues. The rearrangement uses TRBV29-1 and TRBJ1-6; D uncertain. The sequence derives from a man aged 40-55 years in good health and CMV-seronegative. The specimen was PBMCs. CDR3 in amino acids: CSVCQINSPLHF. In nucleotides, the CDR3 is TGCAGCGTCTGTCAGATTAATTCACCCCTCCACTTT. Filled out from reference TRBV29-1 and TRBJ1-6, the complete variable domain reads SAVISQKPSRDICQRGTSLTIQCQVDSQVTMMFWYRQQPGQSLTLIATANQGSEATYESGFVIDKFPISRPNLTFSTLTVSNMSPEDSSIYLCSVCQINSPLHFGNGTRLTVT.